The 15 T cell receptor beta chains in this list originate from one sample, sequenced in a study of T cells in Graves' hyperthyroidism and ophthalmopathy. Researchers took RNA transcripts and amplified the TCR beta CDR3 regions from them. The HTBI set primed first-round TCR CDR3 RT-PCR. MiXCR was run by TCRdb on the multiplex PCR reads, yielding one entry per CDR3 protein. The table lists 700,000 to 950,000 distinct CDR3 sequences, about 35% of them singletons. Specimen: blood. The receptors were sampled from a woman in her forties with Graves' hyperthyroidism.

The V call is TRBV6-1, the J call TRBJ1-1; D is uncertain. The CDR3 is 14 amino acids. Between the trimmed V and J ends, which lost 5 bases and 3 bases, there was a span of 13 bases. The germline CDR1 and CDR2 sequences are MNHNS and SASEGT. CDR3 bases: TGTGCCAGCAGTCCGGAACTAAGAGACACTGAAGCTTTCTTT. Amino acids: CASSPELRDTEAFF.

The chain couples TRBV7-2 to TRBJ2-7, with D tentatively TRBD2 (5 bases). Germline V gene sequence: CDR1 SGHTA, CDR2 FQGNSA. The CDR3 is 16 residues long. Trimming stripped 1 base from V and 2 bases from J, with 15 bases between. In nucleotides, the CDR3 is TGTGCCAGCAGCTTAGTCGGTGAGGGCAGTACCTACGAGCAGTACTTC. Its protein product is CASSLVGEGSTYEQYF.

In its sample, this clonotype was seen a few times. The V gene is TRBV6-5, the J gene TRBJ2-5; D assignment may be TRBD1 or TRBD2 (5 bases each). Germline V gene data show CDR1 as MNHEY and CDR2 as SVGAGI. This CDR3 has 14 residues. With 4 bases removed from V and 5 bases from J, the gap between germline ends came to 14 bases. CDR3 sequence reads: CASSFSGTGETQYF. The CDR3 DNA reads TGTGCCAGCAGTTTCTCAGGGACGGGGGAGACCCAGTACTTC.

Points on this clonotype: In this CDR3 the conserved last residue, phenylalanine or tryptophan, is missing, so a read error is likely. Because the CDR3's place on the DNA is in doubt, the DNA is left out and the CDR3 is given as listed by TCRdb. The V call is TRBV19, the J call TRBJ2-7; the tabulated D call, TRBD1, remains unverified against the DNA. Germline CDR1 and CDR2: LNHDA and SQIVND (reference sequence). The CDR3 spans 8 residues, counting both ends. The CDR3 is CASSRQPD.

The V call is TRBV10-1, the J call TRBJ2-7; D unclear. CDR1 is WNHNN, CDR2 SYGVQD, per germline (reference sequence). The CDR3 extends over 9 amino acids. V lost 7 bases and J 4 bases, leaving 2 bases between the germline ends. As DNA, the CDR3 is TGCGCCAGCAAATACGAGCAGTACTTC. It encodes CASKYEQYF.

Written as DNA, the CDR3 is TGTGCCACCAGCAGTAAGGGACTCTATGGCCACACCATATATTTT. This gives the protein CATSSKGLYGHTIYF. The chain is built from TRBV15 and TRBJ1-3, with D tentatively TRBD1 (5 bases). CDR3 size: 15 residues. Trimming shortened V by 3 bases and J by 8 bases, and 17 bases separated the two germline ends. The germline CDR1 and CDR2 sequences are LNHNV and YYDKDF (reference sequence).

There are many counts of this clonotype. The chain employs TRBV29-1 and TRBJ1-2; TRBD1 matches at 7 bases. Trimming took 3 bases from V and 4 from J; bases not matched to a gene: 5. The CDR3 sequence is 13 residues long. The germline V gene has CDR1 SQVTM and CDR2 ANQGSEA. The CDR3 is CSVEAGGPYGYTF. The CDR3 nucleotides read TGCAGCGTTGAGGCAGGGGGACCCTATGGCTACACCTTC.

This clonotype occurred a few times. This sequence joins TRBV20-1 and TRBJ2-5, with TRBD2 matching 11 bases. The junction had 11 bases not matched to a gene; V was cut back by 0 bases and J by 5 bases. The CDR3 contains 17 residues. Germline V gives CDR1 DFQATT, CDR2 SNEGSKA (reference sequence). CDR3 coding DNA: TGCAGTGCTAGAGATAATATGCCTAGCGGGAGGAGGGAGACCCAGTACTTC. Protein sequence: CSARDNMPSGRRETQYF.

In its sample, this clonotype was seen many times. The rearrangement links TRBV10-3 to TRBJ2-7; D may match TRBD1 or TRBD2 (6 bases each). The germline V gene encodes CDR1 ENHRY and CDR2 SYGVKD. Trimming removed 6 bases from V and 0 bases from J, with 18 bases in between. The CDR3 is 16 amino acids. In DNA, the CDR3 is TGTGCCATCAGGGCAACCTTCGGGGGCAGCTCCTACGAGCAGTACTTC. This gives the protein CAIRATFGGSSYEQYF.

Note on this clonotype: A much larger clone differs by one base, so this may be a read error. V gene TRBV10-3 combines with J gene TRBJ1-1; weak D call: TRBD1 (5 bases). Trimming left V 3 bases short and J 0 bases short, with 26 bases between. Germline CDR1 and CDR2: ENHRY and SYGVKD. The CDR3 sequence is 20 residues long. This CDR3 reads CAISEPTHRPGRLMNTEAFF. CDR3 coding DNA: TGTGCCATCAGTGAACCGACCCATCGTCCGGGACGCCTCATGAACACTGAAGCTTTCTTT.

This clonotype occurred a few times. This sequence joins TRBV4-3 and TRBJ2-6, with D perhaps matching TRBD1 or TRBD2 (5 bases each). Germline V gives CDR1 LGHNA, CDR2 YSLEER. Trimming shortened V by 0 bases and J by 3 bases, and 9 bases separated the two germline ends. This CDR3 has 16 amino acids. CDR3 protein: CASSQDPGGGANVLTF. The CDR3 DNA reads TGCGCCAGCAGCCAAGATCCTGGGGGTGGGGCCAACGTCCTGACTTTC.

A note on this clonotype: A much larger clone is a single base away; this may be a read error. Likely a read error: the CDR3 ends without its conserved phenylalanine or tryptophan. This sequence joins TRBV2 and TRBJ1-2; D unclear. The ends were cut back, 4 bases at V and 8 bases at J, with 11 bases in the middle. This CDR3 is built from 12 residues. CDR1 and CDR2 (germline): SNHLY, FYNNEI. The CDR3 is CASSGSWEGYTL. CDR3 bases: TGTGCCAGCAGTGGTTCCTGGGAGGGCTACACCCTC.

Ten or more counts support this clonotype. The gene calls are TRBV7-8 and TRBJ1-1; unclear D gene. Between the trimmed V and J ends, which lost 10 bases and 0 bases, there was a span of 15 bases. The CDR3 covers 14 residues. CDR1 and CDR2 from the germline V gene are SGHVS and FQNEAQ. The CDR3 sequence: CANRPTTMNTEAFF. In DNA, the CDR3 is TGTGCCAACAGACCAACAACTATGAACACTGAAGCTTTCTTT.

The table lists this clonotype with a few counts. The V and J genes are TRBV4-1 and TRBJ1-2; TRBD1 might be the D (6 bases). The CDR3 is 15 amino acids. Trimming shortened V by 1 base and J by 8 bases, and 17 bases separated the two germline ends. CDR1 and CDR2 (germline): MGHRA, YSYEKL. CDR3 DNA sequence: TGCGCCAGCAGCCAAGTCGTACAGGGCGGGTGGGGCTACACCTTC. The encoded protein is CASSQVVQGGWGYTF.

The J gene is TRBJ2-5, the V gene TRBV28; D is ambiguous. Per the germline V gene, CDR1 is MDHEN and CDR2 is SYDVKM. The CDR3 spans 14 residues. Trimming stripped 6 bases from V and 1 base from J, with 12 bases between. The chain's CDR3 is CASSTQPSQETQYF. CDR3 DNA: TGTGCCAGCAGCACTCAGCCGTCCCAAGAGACCCAGTACTTC.